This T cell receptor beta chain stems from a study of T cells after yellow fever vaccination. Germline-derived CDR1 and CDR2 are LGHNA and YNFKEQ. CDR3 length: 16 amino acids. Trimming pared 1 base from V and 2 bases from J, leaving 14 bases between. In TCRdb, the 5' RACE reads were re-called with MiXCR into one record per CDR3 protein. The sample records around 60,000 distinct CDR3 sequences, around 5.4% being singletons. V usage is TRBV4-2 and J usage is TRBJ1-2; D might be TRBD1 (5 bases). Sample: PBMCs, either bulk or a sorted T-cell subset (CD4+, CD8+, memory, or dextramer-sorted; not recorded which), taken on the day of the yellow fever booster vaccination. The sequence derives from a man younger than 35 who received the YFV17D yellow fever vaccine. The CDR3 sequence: CASSQAGTAANYGYTF. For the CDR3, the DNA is TGTGCCAGCAGCCAAGCGGGGACCGCAGCCAACTATGGCTACACCTTC.